This T cell receptor beta chain is drawn from a study of control samples from healthy donors and cancer patients. From germline, CDR1 is KGHSH and CDR2 LQKENI. The CDR3 extends over 14 amino acids. V dropped 0 bases and J dropped 5 bases, with 11 bases sitting between them. The protocol was immunoSEQ multiplex PCR, while the TCRdb copy is restricted to in-frame clones and leaves out a portion. This table has about 160,000 clones, roughly 94% appearing once. The TCR was taken from a man in his sixties with colorectal cancer. Sequenced: PBMCs. The chain uses TRBV18 and TRBJ2-7; perhaps TRBD2 as D (6 bases). CDR3 residues: CASSPPSLAHEQYF. The CDR3 DNA is TGTGCCAGCTCACCACCTTCACTAGCCCACGAGCAGTACTTC. Using reference TRBV18 and TRBJ2-7 for the parts outside the CDR3, the full variable domain is NAGVMQNPRHLVRRRGQEARLRCSPMKGHSHVYWYRQLPEEGLKFMVYLQKENIIDESGMPKERFSAEFPKEGPSILRIQQVVRGDSAAYFCASSPPSLAHEQYFGPGTRLTVT.